This T cell receptor beta chain was captured by sequencing in a study of human T cells and chemical hapten exposure. Study-level background: Slight differences in pooled library volume were the main source of varying TCR yields across samples.

Time point defined: patch test 3, about 24 weeks after DPC sensitization. Treatment denoted: therapeutic diphenylcyclopropenone sensitization with weekly scalp DPC. It was the library that attached unique molecular identifiers to individual cDNA molecules. TCRdb redid the calling of the RACE reads with MiXCR, one entry per CDR3 protein. The sample contains 90,000 to 140,000 distinct CDR3 sequences, approximately 36% of which appear only once. Note on this clonotype: Its antigen is undetermined.

Study observations and caveats: Expanded TCR counts at PT1 were positively correlated with the patch test score. Alopecia affected the donors, so their immune response may differ from healthy people's.

The V end lost 1 base, the J end lost 5 bases, and 9 bases lay between the germline ends. Germline CDR1 reads SGHTA; CDR2 reads FQGNSA. The CDR3 is 14 residues long. J is TRBJ2-1 and V is TRBV7-2; no clear D. The receptor's source is a man aged 35 to 55 with alopecia areata. Some clones in this sample may be carry-over from other donors' samples. Sequencing used whole blood, obtained in connection with sensitization to the hapten diphenylcyclopropenone (DPC). CDR3 in DNA: TGTGCCAGCAGCTTAGAAGCGCGGAACAATGAGCAGTTCTTC. This codes for CASSLEARNNEQFF. Full variable domain (rest looked up from reference TRBV7-2 and TRBJ2-1): GAGVSQSPSNKVTEKGKDVELRCDPISGHTALYWYRQSLGQGLEFLIYFQGNSAPDKSGLPSDRFSAERTGGSVSTLTIQRTQQEDSAVYLCASSLEARNNEQFFGPGTRLTVL.